The 14 T cell receptor beta chains reported below all come from one sample, sequenced in a study of response to subunit inactivated influenza vaccine. MiXCR was run by TCRdb on the RT-PCR reads, yielding one entry per CDR3 protein. The sample lists approximately 530,000 distinct CDR3 sequences; around 7.9% were seen once. Sequenced here: PBMCs from blood, sampled roughly 24 months after vaccination. These receptors all stem from a man aged 50 to 75 who received an inactivated influenza vaccine.

There are many counts of this clonotype. This rearrangement joins TRBV10-2 to TRBJ2-2; 7 positions agree with TRBD2. V dropped 3 bases and J dropped 6; count of bases not matched to a gene: 4. The CDR3 runs 14 residues. The germline gives CDR1 WSHSY, CDR2 SAAADI. The CDR3 spells CASSDASGPGELFF. As DNA, the CDR3 is TGCGCCAGCAGTGATGCTAGCGGCCCCGGGGAGCTGTTTTTT.

Only a few counts were recorded for this clonotype. DNA for the CDR3: TGTGCCAGCAGCCCGTTTGGCGGGAGCTCCTACAATGAGCAGTTCTTC. Amino acid sequence: CASSPFGGSSYNEQFF. The chain is built from TRBV14 and TRBJ2-1; 7 bases align to TRBD2. The J segment lost 0 bases and the V segment lost 4 bases, leaving 6 bases of the junction unmatched. Per germline, CDR1 SGHDN and CDR2 FVKESK. The length of the CDR3 is 16 residues. The full variable domain, in which reference TRBV14 and TRBJ2-1 provide the parts outside the CDR3, is EAGVTQFPSHSVIEKGQTVTLRCDPISGHDNLYWYRRVMGKEIKFLLHFVKESKQDESGMPNNRFLAERTGGTYSTLKVQPAELEDSGVYFCASSPFGGSSYNEQFFGPGTRLTVL.

In its sample, this clonotype was seen a few times. The chain links TRBV25-1 to TRBJ2-5, with D tentatively TRBD1 (6 bases). CDR1 MGHDK and CDR2 SYGVNS come from the germline V gene. This CDR3 is built from 15 residues. The V and J ends lost 4 bases and 1 base respectively, with 13 bases between them. The CDR3 region has the DNA TGTGCCAGCAGTGCGCAGGGGCAGCTCCAAGAGACCCAGTACTTC. Its protein product is CASSAQGQLQETQYF.

The sample holds a few counts of this clonotype. V and J are TRBV20-1 and TRBJ1-5; D call uncertain. From germline, CDR1 is DFQATT and CDR2 SNEGSKA (reference sequence). The CDR3 is 14 residues long. V lost 6 bases to trimming and J lost 3 bases, with 15 bases between them. CDR3 DNA sequence: TGCAGTGCCGATACAAGGGTAGACAATCAGCCCCAGCATTTT. Its protein product is CSADTRVDNQPQHF.

This clonotype has at least ten counts. The J gene is TRBJ1-1, the V gene TRBV10-3, with D possibly matching TRBD1 (5 bases). Between the trimmed V and J ends, which lost 5 bases and 0 bases, there was a span of 13 bases. In germline, CDR1 is ENHRY, CDR2 SYGVKD. CDR3 length equals 15 residues. The CDR3 bases are TGTGCCATCAGTAAAGAACCGACAGTGAACACTGAAGCTTTCTTT. Amino acid sequence: CAISKEPTVNTEAFF.

The genes are TRBV7-2 and TRBJ2-1; 9 bases align to TRBD1. Germline V gives CDR1 SGHTA, CDR2 FQGNSA. The junction had 5 bases not matched to a gene; V was cut back by 5 bases and J by 3 bases. This CDR3 is 15 amino acids long. The CDR3 is CASSRYRGLYNEQFF. CDR3 bases: TGTGCCAGCAGCCGCTACAGGGGGCTCTACAATGAGCAGTTCTTC.

This clonotype was seen only a few times. The rearrangement links TRBV29-1 to TRBJ1-2; D may be TRBD1 (5 bases). Germline CDR1 reads SQVTM; CDR2 reads ANQGSEA. The V gene lost 7 bases and the J gene lost 6 bases, with 12 bases spanning the gap. CDR3 length equals 11 residues. The CDR3 here is CSAEQANGYTF. The DNA of the CDR3 is TGCAGCGCGGAACAGGCGAATGGCTACACCTTC.

In DNA, the CDR3 is TGTGCCAGCAGCACTGGGGGAACAAGCAATCAGCCCCAGCATTTT. This gives the protein CASSTGGTSNQPQHF. The V call is TRBV12-3 or TRBV12-4, the J call TRBJ1-5, with D perhaps matching TRBD1 (5 bases). The ends were cut back, 6 bases at V and 1 base at J, with 13 bases in the middle. This CDR3 has 15 residues.

This clonotype has a handful of counts. The CDR3, as DNA: TGTGCCAGCAGCCAAGCGCCGGGACGGGCTAACTATGGCTACACCTTC. It encodes CASSQAPGRANYGYTF. The chain carries TRBV4-2 and TRBJ1-2; TRBD1 is a possible D gene (5 bases). Germline assignment: CDR1 LGHNA and CDR2 YNFKEQ. This CDR3 has 16 amino acids. V lost 1 base to trimming and J lost 0 bases, with 12 bases between them.

The chain uses TRBV4-1 and TRBJ2-7; TRBD1 is a possible D gene (5 bases). Germline CDR1 and CDR2: MGHRA and YSYEKL. V was shortened by 1 base and J by 3 bases, with 13 bases between the two germline ends. There are 15 residues in the CDR3. CDR3: CASSQVFDRNYEQYF. The CDR3 bases are TGCGCCAGCAGCCAAGTTTTTGACAGAAACTACGAGCAGTACTTC.

This clonotype has a handful of counts. One end of the junction fails to match germline, which may point to a read error. This chain joins TRBV29-1 and TRBJ2-1; D assignment may be TRBD1 or TRBD2 (5 bases each). Germline V gene sequence: CDR1 SQVTM, CDR2 ANQGSEA. The CDR3 runs to 14 residues. This CDR3 is CSAEEGPIVYEQFF. The CDR3 nucleotides read TGCAGCGCTGAAGAGGGGCCCATCGTCTATGAGCAGTTCTTC.

A few counts support this clonotype. The chain carries TRBV5-1 and TRBJ2-5; D is possibly TRBD1 (5 bases). The germline V gene has CDR1 SGHRS and CDR2 YFSETQ. The CDR3 length is 15 residues. Trimming took 1 base from V and 2 from J, leaving 12 bases between them. This chain's CDR3 is CASSLLLGAQETQYF. The DNA of the CDR3 is TGCGCCAGCAGCTTGTTATTAGGGGCTCAAGAGACCCAGTACTTC.

This clonotype has more than one count but fewer than ten. V is TRBV12-3 or TRBV12-4 and J is TRBJ2-2; the D gene could be TRBD1 or TRBD2 (5 bases each). This CDR3 region has 16 residues. V was cut by 6 bases and J by 1 base, with 15 bases left in between. The CDR3 DNA is TGTGCCAGCAGCATGGGACCGACGGTGAACACCGGGGAGCTGTTTTTT. Its translation: CASSMGPTVNTGELFF.

The rearrangement uses TRBV9 and TRBJ1-2, with TRBD1 identical over 9 bases. This CDR3 region has 15 residues. Trimming removed 0 bases from V and 4 bases from J; junction bases left unmatched: 4. CDR1 and CDR2 from the germline V gene are SGDLS and YYNGEE. This CDR3 is CASSVGEGQGYGYTF. The CDR3 nucleotides read TGTGCCAGCAGCGTAGGGGAGGGACAGGGCTATGGCTACACCTTC.